This T cell receptor (beta chain) was profiled in a study of PD-L1 blockade in urothelial cancer. Study overall: Samples of blood were analyzed 3 weeks (second dose) and 6 weeks after treatment start.

Regarding the study as a whole: Sub-median blood TCR clonality before treatment predicted longer survival. Enhanced expansion of tumor-associated blood clones at 3 weeks characterized durable-benefit patients.

About this clone: The antigen is undetermined.

Some clones are missing from TCRdb's copy, which holds only in-frame ones; the method was immunoSEQ multiplex PCR. The sample records tens of thousands of clones, around 90% being singletons. Germline V gives CDR1 SGHRS, CDR2 YFSETQ. The CDR3 runs 14 residues. V gave up 3 bases and J gave up 2 bases, with 9 bases separating them. J is TRBJ2-4 and V is TRBV5-1, with D maybe TRBD1 (6 bases). This receptor was taken from an older man with urothelial cancer. The sample in question was PBMCs, obtained around atezolizumab (anti-PD-L1) treatment. The CDR3: CASSSTGTKNIQYF. As DNA, the CDR3 is TGCGCCAGCAGCTCTACAGGGACCAAAAACATTCAGTACTTC.